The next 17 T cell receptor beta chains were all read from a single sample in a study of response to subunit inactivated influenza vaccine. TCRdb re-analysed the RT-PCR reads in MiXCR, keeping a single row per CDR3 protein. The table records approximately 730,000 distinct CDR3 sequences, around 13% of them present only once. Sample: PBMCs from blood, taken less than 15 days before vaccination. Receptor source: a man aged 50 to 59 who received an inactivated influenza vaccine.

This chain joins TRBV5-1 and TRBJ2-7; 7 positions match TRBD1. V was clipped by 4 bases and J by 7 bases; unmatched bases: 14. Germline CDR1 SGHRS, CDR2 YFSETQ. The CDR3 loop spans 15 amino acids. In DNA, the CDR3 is TGCGCCAGCAGCGCCTTGGGGACAGCCGCTGGGGAGCAGTACTTC. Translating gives CASSALGTAAGEQYF.

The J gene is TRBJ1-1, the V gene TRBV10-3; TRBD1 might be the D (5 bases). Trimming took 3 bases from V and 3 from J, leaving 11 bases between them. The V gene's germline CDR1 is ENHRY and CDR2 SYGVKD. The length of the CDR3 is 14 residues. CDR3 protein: CAISDPGTYTEAFF. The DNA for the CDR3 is TGTGCCATCAGTGACCCCGGGACGTACACTGAAGCTTTCTTT.

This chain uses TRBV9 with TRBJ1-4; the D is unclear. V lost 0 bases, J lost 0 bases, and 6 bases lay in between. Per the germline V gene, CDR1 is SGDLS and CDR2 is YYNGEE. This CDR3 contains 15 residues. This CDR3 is CASSVDGTTNEKLFF. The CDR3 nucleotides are TGTGCCAGCAGCGTAGACGGAACAACTAATGAAAAACTGTTTTTT.

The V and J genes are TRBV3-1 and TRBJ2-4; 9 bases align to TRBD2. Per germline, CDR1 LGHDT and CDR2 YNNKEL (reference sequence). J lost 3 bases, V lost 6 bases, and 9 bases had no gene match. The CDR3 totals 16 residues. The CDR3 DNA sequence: TGTGCCAGCAGGGCAACGACTAGCGGATTCAAAAACATTCAGTACTTC. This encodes CASRATTSGFKNIQYF.

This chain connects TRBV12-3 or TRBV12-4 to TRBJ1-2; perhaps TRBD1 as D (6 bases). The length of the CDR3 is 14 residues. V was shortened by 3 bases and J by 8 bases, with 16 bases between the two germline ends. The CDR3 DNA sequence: TGTGCCAGCAGTTTTCGGCAGGGGATTGGGGGCTACACCTTC. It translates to CASSFRQGIGGYTF.

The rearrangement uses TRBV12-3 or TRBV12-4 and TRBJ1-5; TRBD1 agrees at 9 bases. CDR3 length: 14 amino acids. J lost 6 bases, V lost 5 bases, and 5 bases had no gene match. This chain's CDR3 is CASSLTGGTQPQHF. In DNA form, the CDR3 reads TGTGCCAGCAGTCTCACAGGGGGCACTCAGCCCCAGCATTTT.

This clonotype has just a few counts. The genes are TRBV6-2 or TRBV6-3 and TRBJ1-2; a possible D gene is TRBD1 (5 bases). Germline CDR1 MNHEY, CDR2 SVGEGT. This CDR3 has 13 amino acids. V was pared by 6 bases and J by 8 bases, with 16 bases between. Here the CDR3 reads CASSDPGIYGYTF. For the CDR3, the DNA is TGTGCCAGCAGCGACCCAGGGATCTACGGCTACACCTTC.

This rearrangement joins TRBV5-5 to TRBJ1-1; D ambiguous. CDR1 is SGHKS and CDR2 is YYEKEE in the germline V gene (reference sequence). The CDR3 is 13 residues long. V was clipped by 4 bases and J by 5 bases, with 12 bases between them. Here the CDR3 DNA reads TGTGCCAGCAGCCCCGGGAGGGAAACTGAAGCTTTCTTT. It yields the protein CASSPGRETEAFF.

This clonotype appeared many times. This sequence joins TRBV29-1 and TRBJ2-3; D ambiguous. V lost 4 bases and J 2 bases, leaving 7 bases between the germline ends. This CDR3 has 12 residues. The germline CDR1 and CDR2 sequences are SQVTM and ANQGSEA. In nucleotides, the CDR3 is TGCAGCGTTGCCCCCGACACAGATACGCAGTATTTT. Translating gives CSVAPDTDTQYF.

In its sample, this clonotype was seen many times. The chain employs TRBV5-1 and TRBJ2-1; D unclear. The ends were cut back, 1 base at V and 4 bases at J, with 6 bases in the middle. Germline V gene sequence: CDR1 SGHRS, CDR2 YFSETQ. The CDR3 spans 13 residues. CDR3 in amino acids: CASSLTAYNEQFF. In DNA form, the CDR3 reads TGCGCCAGCAGCTTGACGGCTTACAATGAGCAGTTCTTC.

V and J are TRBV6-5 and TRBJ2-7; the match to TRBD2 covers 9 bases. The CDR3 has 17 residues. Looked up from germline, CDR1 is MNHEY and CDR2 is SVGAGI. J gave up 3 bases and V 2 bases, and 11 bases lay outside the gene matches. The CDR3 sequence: CASSYKGREGPHYEQYF. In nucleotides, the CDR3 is TGTGCCAGCAGTTACAAAGGGCGGGAGGGCCCCCACTACGAGCAGTACTTC.

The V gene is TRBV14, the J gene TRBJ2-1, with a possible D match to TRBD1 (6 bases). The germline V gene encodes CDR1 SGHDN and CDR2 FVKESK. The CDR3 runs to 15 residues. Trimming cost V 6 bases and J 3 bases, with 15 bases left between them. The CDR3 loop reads CASSDQQGFYNEQFF. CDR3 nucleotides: TGTGCCAGCAGTGACCAACAGGGTTTCTACAATGAGCAGTTCTTC.

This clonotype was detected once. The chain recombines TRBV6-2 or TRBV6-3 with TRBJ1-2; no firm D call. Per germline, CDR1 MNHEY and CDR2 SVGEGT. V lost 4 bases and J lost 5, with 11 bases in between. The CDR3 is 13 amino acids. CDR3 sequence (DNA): TGTGCCAGCAGTTCGAGACGGATTTATGGCTACACCTTC. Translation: CASSSRRIYGYTF.

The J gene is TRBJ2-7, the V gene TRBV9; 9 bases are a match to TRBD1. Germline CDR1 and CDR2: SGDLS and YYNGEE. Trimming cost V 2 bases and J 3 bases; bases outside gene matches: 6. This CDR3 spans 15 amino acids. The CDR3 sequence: CASSVSGTGIYEQYF. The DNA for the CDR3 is TGTGCCAGCAGCGTTTCCGGGACAGGGATCTACGAGCAGTACTTC.

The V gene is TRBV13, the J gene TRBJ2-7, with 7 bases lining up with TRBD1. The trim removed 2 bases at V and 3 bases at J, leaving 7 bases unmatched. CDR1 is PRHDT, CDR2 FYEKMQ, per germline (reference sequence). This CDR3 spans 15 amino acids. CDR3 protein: CASSLPTGAVYEQYF. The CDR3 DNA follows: TGTGCCAGCAGCTTACCTACAGGGGCCGTCTACGAGCAGTACTTC.

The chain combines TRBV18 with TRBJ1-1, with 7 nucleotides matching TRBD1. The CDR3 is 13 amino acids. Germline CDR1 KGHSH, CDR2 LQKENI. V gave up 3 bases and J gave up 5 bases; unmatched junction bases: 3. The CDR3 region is CASSPGQRTEAFF. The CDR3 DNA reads TGTGCCAGCTCACCGGGACAGAGAACTGAAGCTTTCTTT.

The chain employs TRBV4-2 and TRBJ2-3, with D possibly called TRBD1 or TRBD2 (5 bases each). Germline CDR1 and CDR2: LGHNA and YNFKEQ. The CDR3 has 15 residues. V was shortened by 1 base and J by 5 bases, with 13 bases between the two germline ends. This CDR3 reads CASSQALGAGDTQYF. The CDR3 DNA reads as TGTGCCAGCAGCCAAGCACTTGGGGCGGGAGATACGCAGTATTTT.